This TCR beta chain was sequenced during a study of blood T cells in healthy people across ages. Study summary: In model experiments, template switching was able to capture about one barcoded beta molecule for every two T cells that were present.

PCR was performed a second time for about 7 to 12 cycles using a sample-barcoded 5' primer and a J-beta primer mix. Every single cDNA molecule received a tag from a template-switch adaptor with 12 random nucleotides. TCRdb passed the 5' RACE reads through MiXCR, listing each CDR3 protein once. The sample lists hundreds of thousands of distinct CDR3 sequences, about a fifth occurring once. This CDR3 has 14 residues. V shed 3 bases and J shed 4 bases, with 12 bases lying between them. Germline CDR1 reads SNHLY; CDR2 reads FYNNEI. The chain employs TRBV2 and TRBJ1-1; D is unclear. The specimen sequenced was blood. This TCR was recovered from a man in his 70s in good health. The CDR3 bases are TGTGCCAGCAGTGAGAGACGCCGGGGCACTGAAGCTTTCTTT. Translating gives CASSERRRGTEAFF. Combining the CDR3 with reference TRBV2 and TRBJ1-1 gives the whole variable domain EPEVTQTPSHQVTQMGQEVILRCVPISNHLYFYWYRQILGQKVEFLVSFYNNEISEKSEIFDDQFSVERPDGSNFTLKIRSTKLEDSAMYFCASSERRRGTEAFFGQGTRLTVV.